This TCR beta chain was profiled in a study of identical twins. Study-wide points: Out-of-frame alpha sequences common to twins exhibited an excess of low generation probability. Abundant beta clonotypes from cord blood had fewer insertions, unlike memory repertoires, which showed none.

From germline, CDR1 is LGHNA and CDR2 YNFKEQ. Trimming took 1 base from V and 5 from J; bases not matched to a gene: 8. This CDR3 is built from 17 residues. A remark on this clonotype: The target antigen is unknown.

Unique molecular identifiers were present on cDNA, and template switching added a universal primer site. TCRdb re-analysed the 5' RACE reads in MiXCR, keeping a single row per CDR3 protein. The data hold around 1.7 million distinct CDR3 sequences, with roughly 35% observed a single time. The V gene is TRBV4-2, the J gene TRBJ2-1, with 10 bases fitting TRBD2. The sequence was obtained from a newborn girl in good health. Sequencing was done on a sample of cord blood. CDR3: CASSQVFSGGFNNEQFF. For the CDR3, the DNA is TGTGCCAGCAGCCAAGTCTTTAGCGGGGGGTTTAACAATGAGCAGTTCTTC.